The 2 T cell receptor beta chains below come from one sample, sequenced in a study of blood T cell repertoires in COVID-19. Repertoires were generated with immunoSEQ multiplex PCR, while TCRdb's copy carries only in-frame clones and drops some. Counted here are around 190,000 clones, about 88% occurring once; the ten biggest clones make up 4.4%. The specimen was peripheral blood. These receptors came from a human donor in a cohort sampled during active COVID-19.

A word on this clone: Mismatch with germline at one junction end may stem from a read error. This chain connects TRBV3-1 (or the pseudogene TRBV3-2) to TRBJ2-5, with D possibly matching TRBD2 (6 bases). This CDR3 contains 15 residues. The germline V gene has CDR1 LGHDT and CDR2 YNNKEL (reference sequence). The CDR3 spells CASSQSGTPFNWEDF. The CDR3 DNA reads TGTGCCAGCAGCCAGTCCGGGACGCCCTTCAACTGGGAGGACTTC.

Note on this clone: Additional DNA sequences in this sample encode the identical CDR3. CDR3 in amino acids: CASSSSTDTQYF. Here the CDR3 DNA reads TGTGCCAGCAGCTCTTCCACAGATACGCAGTATTTT. This chain connects TRBV7-8 to TRBJ2-3; D not certain. The V gene's germline CDR1 is SGHVS and CDR2 FQNEAQ. Trimming stripped 4 bases from V and 2 bases from J, with 4 bases between. The CDR3 has 12 amino acids. The full variable domain, its missing parts supplied by reference TRBV7-8 and TRBJ2-3, is GAGVSQSPRYKVAKRGQDVALRCDPISGHVSLFWYQQALGQGPEFLTYFQNEAQLDKSGLPSDRFFAERPEGSVSTLKIQRTQQEDSAVYLCASSSSTDTQYFGPGTRLTVL.